This T cell receptor (beta chain) was identified during a study of T cell responses to AZD1222 COVID-19 vaccine. Study at large: Second-dose timings of about 4 or about 12 weeks were pooled. Overall study results and limits: The sample set comprised mostly white British donors with more females, and clonal diversity was possibly underestimated.

The V end was cut by 3 bases, the J end by 8 bases, with 13 bases between. The CDR3 sequence is 14 residues long. CDR1 is MGHDK, CDR2 SYGVNS, per germline. As for this clone: Its specificity is unknown.

Generated by immunoSEQ multiplex PCR, the TCRdb table keeps only in-frame clones and is missing some. The sample contains 100,000 to 150,000 clones, under 90% of which appear only once. The sequencing here drew on peripheral blood, taken on day 0 of AZD1222 vaccination. The receptor was derived from an adult in good health. The chain recombines TRBV25-1 with TRBJ1-4; D may be TRBD1 (5 bases). The CDR3 sequence: CASSDRAGLEKLFF. The CDR3 DNA follows: TGTGCCAGCAGTGACAGGGCAGGGTTGGAAAAACTGTTTTTT.